The rows below give T cell receptor beta chains drawn from one sample of a study of T-cell reconstitution after alpha-beta-depleted transplantation in children. TCRdb reprocessed the PCR reads via MiXCR and lists one record per CDR3 protein. In the table there are a few hundred thousand distinct CDR3 sequences, 13% of which are singletons. Sample: PBMCs, mostly from graft donor cells, taken 360 days after TCRalphabeta/CD19-depleted stem cell transplant. Receptors were obtained from a male patient aged 10 to 17 who had a stem cell transplant for acute myeloid leukemia, so the T cells may come from the graft donor. CDR3s include the opening cysteine and the closing phenylalanine or tryptophan. D genes are given only for firm matches. Only some rows state a clone size, as once, few, many or a class for expanded clones.

j_gene: TRBJ1-5
v_gene: TRBV28
abundance: few
d_gene: -
CDR3aa: CASSLIGFTQPQHF
CDR3nt: TGTGCCAGCAGTTTAATCGGGTTTACTCAGCCCCAGCATTTT

j_gene: TRBJ2-2
v_gene: TRBV5-1
abundance: -
d_gene: -
CDR3aa: CASSFERGYTGELFF
CDR3nt: TGCGCCAGCAGCTTCGAGCGCGGATACACCGGGGAGCTGTTTTTT

j_gene: TRBJ2-3
v_gene: TRBV20-1
abundance: -
d_gene: -
CDR3aa: CSAREGGFPDTQYF
CDR3nt: TGCAGTGCTAGAGAAGGAGGTTTCCCAGATACGCAGTATTTT

j_gene: TRBJ2-1
v_gene: TRBV29-1
abundance: -
d_gene: -
CDR3aa: CSVETTSREWGNEQFF
CDR3nt: TGCAGCGTTGAGACTACTTCCAGGGAATGGGGCAATGAGCAGTTCTTC

j_gene: TRBJ2-2
v_gene: TRBV28
abundance: -
d_gene: -
CDR3aa: CASLGWTGELFF
CDR3nt: TGTGCCAGCCTGGGATGGACCGGGGAGCTGTTTTTT

j_gene: TRBJ2-5
v_gene: TRBV28
abundance: many
d_gene: -
CDR3aa: CASSPGQGGGETQYF
CDR3nt: TGTGCCAGCAGCCCCGGACAGGGCGGGGGAGAGACCCAGTACTTC

j_gene: TRBJ2-7
v_gene: TRBV20-1
abundance: -
d_gene: TRBD2
CDR3aa: CSAPPREGTFSYEQYF
CDR3nt: TGCAGTGCCCCGCCCCGGGAGGGAACCTTCTCCTACGAGCAGTACTTC

j_gene: TRBJ2-5
v_gene: TRBV6-5
abundance: few
d_gene: -
CDR3aa: CASLFRETQYF
CDR3nt: TGTGCCAGCCTTTTTCGGGAGACCCAGTACTTC

j_gene: TRBJ2-1
v_gene: TRBV12-5
abundance: -
d_gene: TRBD2
CDR3aa: CASGLVAGGEDEQFF
CDR3nt: TGTGCTAGTGGTTTGGTCGCGGGAGGGGAGGATGAGCAGTTCTTC

j_gene: TRBJ1-1
v_gene: TRBV29-1
abundance: -
d_gene: -
CDR3aa: CSVGPEMGGKYTEAFF
CDR3nt: TGCAGCGTTGGGCCCGAGATGGGGGGCAAGTACACTGAAGCTTTCTTT

j_gene: TRBJ2-7
v_gene: TRBV28
abundance: -
d_gene: TRBD2
CDR3aa: CASSAGGSLYEQYF
CDR3nt: TGTGCCAGCAGTGCGGGGGGGTCCCTATACGAGCAGTACTTC

j_gene: TRBJ2-2
v_gene: TRBV29-1
abundance: few
d_gene: TRBD1
CDR3aa: CSTGQGPNTGELFF
CDR3nt: TGCAGCACGGGACAGGGCCCGAACACCGGGGAGCTGTTTTTT

j_gene: TRBJ2-2
v_gene: TRBV7-9
abundance: -
d_gene: TRBD2
CDR3aa: CASRLAGENTGELFF
CDR3nt: TGTGCCAGCAGGCTAGCGGGAGAGAACACCGGGGAGCTGTTTTTT

j_gene: TRBJ2-1
v_gene: TRBV30
abundance: few
d_gene: TRBD2
CDR3aa: CAWSISPGLVGNEQFF
CDR3nt: TGTGCCTGGAGTATATCTCCGGGACTAGTTGGCAATGAGCAGTTCTTC

j_gene: TRBJ2-7
v_gene: TRBV5-1
abundance: -
d_gene: -
CDR3aa: CASSLVIGVGYEQYF
CDR3nt: TGCGCCAGCAGCTTGGTCATCGGAGTAGGTTACGAGCAGTACTTC

j_gene: TRBJ2-3
v_gene: TRBV10-3
abundance: -
d_gene: -
CDR3aa: CAISEGRGLTDTQYF
CDR3nt: TGTGCCATCAGTGAAGGGCGGGGTCTTACAGATACGCAGTATTTT

j_gene: TRBJ2-1
v_gene: TRBV7-2
abundance: -
d_gene: TRBD2
CDR3aa: CASRRTSGTMYNEQFF
CDR3nt: TGTGCCAGCAGGCGGACTAGCGGGACCATGTACAATGAGCAGTTCTTC

j_gene: TRBJ2-7
v_gene: TRBV12-3/TRBV12-4
abundance: -
d_gene: -
CDR3aa: CASSPGGTYEQYF
CDR3nt: TGTGCCAGCAGTCCCGGTGGGACCTACGAGCAGTACTTC

j_gene: TRBJ2-7
v_gene: TRBV29-1
abundance: many
d_gene: -
CDR3aa: CSVVEGTYEQYF
CDR3nt: TGCAGCGTTGTTGAGGGGACCTACGAGCAGTACTTC

j_gene: TRBJ1-1
v_gene: TRBV6-1
abundance: few
d_gene: -
CDR3aa: CASSGSLRPEAFF
CDR3nt: TGTGCCAGCAGTGGGAGTCTGCGCCCTGAAGCTTTCTTT

j_gene: TRBJ2-1
v_gene: TRBV9
abundance: many
d_gene: -
CDR3aa: CASSVVAGKGDEQFF
CDR3nt: TGTGCCAGCAGCGTAGTAGCGGGTAAGGGGGATGAGCAGTTCTTC

j_gene: TRBJ2-3
v_gene: TRBV20-1
abundance: -
d_gene: -
CDR3aa: CSARQDWDTQYF
CDR3nt: TGCAGTGCTAGACAGGACTGGGATACGCAGTATTTT

j_gene: TRBJ1-1
v_gene: TRBV6-6
abundance: -
d_gene: -
CDR3aa: CASRFGGTEAFF
CDR3nt: TGTGCCAGCAGGTTCGGGGGGACTGAAGCTTTCTTT

j_gene: TRBJ2-1
v_gene: TRBV20-1
abundance: -
d_gene: -
CDR3aa: CSASRPAGIYNEQFF
CDR3nt: TGCAGTGCTAGTCGTCCAGCGGGCATCTACAATGAGCAGTTCTTC

j_gene: TRBJ1-1
v_gene: TRBV6-1
abundance: -
d_gene: -
CDR3aa: CASSRRDQLLNTEAFF
CDR3nt: TGTGCCAGCAGTCGCAGGGACCAACTTCTGAACACTGAAGCTTTCTTT

j_gene: TRBJ2-7
v_gene: TRBV3-1
abundance: few
d_gene: TRBD2
CDR3aa: CASSLTSGRAEQYF
CDR3nt: TGTGCCAGCAGTCTTACTAGCGGGAGGGCCGAACAGTACTTC

j_gene: TRBJ2-2
v_gene: TRBV28
abundance: many
d_gene: -
CDR3aa: CASSSLTGTSSLNTGELFF
CDR3nt: TGTGCCAGCAGCAGTCTCACCGGGACTTCCTCTCTGAACACCGGGGAGCTGTTTTTT

j_gene: TRBJ1-2
v_gene: TRBV28
abundance: few
d_gene: -
CDR3aa: CATDHYGYTF
CDR3nt: TGTGCCACCGATCATTATGGCTACACCTTC

j_gene: TRBJ2-2
v_gene: TRBV7-3
abundance: few
d_gene: TRBD2
CDR3aa: CASSPRTSGRAKSWTGELFF
CDR3nt: TGTGCCAGCAGCCCCCGGACTAGCGGGAGGGCCAAGAGTTGGACCGGGGAGCTGTTTTTT

j_gene: TRBJ2-7
v_gene: TRBV4-3
abundance: -
d_gene: -
CDR3aa: CASSQGVGYEQYF
CDR3nt: TGCGCCAGCAGCCAAGGTGTGGGCTACGAGCAGTACTTC

j_gene: TRBJ2-1
v_gene: TRBV29-1
abundance: few
d_gene: TRBD2
CDR3aa: CSVEGLAAHNEQFF
CDR3nt: TGCAGCGTTGAGGGTCTAGCGGCCCACAATGAGCAGTTCTTC

j_gene: TRBJ2-4
v_gene: TRBV6-2/TRBV6-3
abundance: -
d_gene: TRBD1
CDR3aa: CASSLTRTGGIRNIQYF
CDR3nt: TGTGCCAGCAGTTTGACCCGGACAGGGGGAATCCGAAACATTCAGTACTTC

j_gene: TRBJ2-1
v_gene: TRBV20-1
abundance: -
d_gene: TRBD2
CDR3aa: CSARERERGEQFF
CDR3nt: TGCAGTGCTAGGGAGCGGGAGAGGGGCGAGCAGTTCTTC

j_gene: TRBJ2-2
v_gene: TRBV20-1
abundance: few
d_gene: TRBD1
CDR3aa: CSANSGTENTGELFF
CDR3nt: TGCAGTGCGAACTCCGGGACAGAGAACACCGGGGAGCTGTTTTTT

j_gene: TRBJ1-4
v_gene: TRBV29-1
abundance: -
d_gene: -
CDR3aa: CSVGNRATNEKLFF
CDR3nt: TGCAGCGTTGGGAACAGAGCAACTAATGAAAAACTGTTTTTT

j_gene: TRBJ1-2
v_gene: TRBV2
abundance: -
d_gene: TRBD1
CDR3aa: CASRGGTGVLYGYTF
CDR3nt: TGTGCCAGCAGAGGAGGAACAGGGGTCCTCTATGGCTACACCTTC

j_gene: TRBJ1-4
v_gene: TRBV4-3
abundance: few
d_gene: TRBD1
CDR3aa: CASSQDYRGGYEKLFF
CDR3nt: TGCGCCAGCAGCCAAGATTACAGGGGGGGCTATGAAAAACTGTTTTTT

j_gene: TRBJ2-1
v_gene: TRBV20-1
abundance: few
d_gene: TRBD2
CDR3aa: CSACRTSNEQFF
CDR3nt: TGCAGTGCTTGCCGGACTAGTAATGAGCAGTTCTTC

j_gene: TRBJ2-1
v_gene: TRBV12-3/TRBV12-4
abundance: few
d_gene: TRBD2
CDR3aa: CASTSGLAGANEQFF
CDR3nt: TGTGCCAGCACCTCAGGGCTAGCGGGAGCCAATGAGCAGTTCTTC

j_gene: TRBJ2-1
v_gene: TRBV28
abundance: -
d_gene: TRBD2
CDR3aa: CASSSGLVSVRFF
CDR3nt: TGTGCCAGCAGTTCAGGACTAGTCTCTGTGCGGTTCTTC

j_gene: TRBJ2-1
v_gene: TRBV7-9
abundance: -
d_gene: TRBD2
CDR3aa: CASSLEAGPGNEQFF
CDR3nt: TGTGCCAGCAGCTTAGAAGCGGGACCTGGGAATGAGCAGTTCTTC

j_gene: TRBJ2-1
v_gene: TRBV3-1
abundance: -
d_gene: TRBD2
CDR3aa: CASSPKGMRAGDNEQFF
CDR3nt: TGTGCCAGCAGCCCTAAGGGGATGCGGGCGGGGGACAATGAGCAGTTCTTC

j_gene: TRBJ2-2
v_gene: TRBV6-4
abundance: few
d_gene: TRBD2
CDR3aa: CASSPQTSGSTGELFF
CDR3nt: TGTGCCAGCAGTCCTCAGACTAGCGGGAGCACCGGGGAGCTGTTTTTT

j_gene: TRBJ2-1
v_gene: TRBV6-1
abundance: -
d_gene: TRBD2
CDR3aa: CASRGTSGAFSYNEQFF
CDR3nt: TGTGCCAGCAGGGGGACTAGCGGGGCCTTCTCCTACAATGAGCAGTTCTTC

j_gene: TRBJ2-6
v_gene: TRBV11-2
abundance: -
d_gene: TRBD1
CDR3aa: CASSGWDSESSGANVLTF
CDR3nt: TGTGCCAGCAGCGGATGGGACAGTGAGAGCTCTGGGGCCAACGTCCTGACTTTC

j_gene: TRBJ2-1
v_gene: TRBV6-1
abundance: -
d_gene: -
CDR3aa: CASSVAVSYNEQFF
CDR3nt: TGTGCCAGTTCGGTAGCGGTCTCCTACAATGAGCAGTTCTTC

j_gene: TRBJ2-1
v_gene: TRBV29-1
abundance: -
d_gene: -
CDR3aa: CSVRGWQPARDGNEQFF
CDR3nt: TGCAGCGTACGAGGGTGGCAGCCGGCCCGGGATGGCAATGAGCAGTTCTTC

j_gene: TRBJ2-1
v_gene: TRBV6-5
abundance: -
d_gene: -
CDR3aa: CASSSTDRFYNEQFF
CDR3nt: TGTGCCAGCAGTTCAACAGACCGATTCTACAATGAGCAGTTCTTC

j_gene: TRBJ2-7
v_gene: TRBV3-1
abundance: few
d_gene: TRBD1
CDR3aa: CATDGQGQGSYEQYF
CDR3nt: TGTGCCACCGATGGACAGGGTCAGGGGTCCTACGAGCAGTACTTC

j_gene: TRBJ2-7
v_gene: TRBV5-1
abundance: -
d_gene: -
CDR3aa: CASSPRPQSGNSYEQYF
CDR3nt: TGCGCCAGCAGTCCTAGGCCCCAGAGCGGTAACTCCTACGAGCAGTACTTC